A selection of T cell receptor beta chains follows, all from one sample in a study of shared clonotypes between healthy human individuals. Profiled with immunoSEQ multiplex PCR; TCRdb holds only in-frame clones, not every one. The data show about 1.1 million clones, with 70% to 80% seen just once and 0.89% held by the top ten. Sequences were obtained from memory CD4+ T cells from PBMCs. These receptors all stem from a man younger than 30 in good health. Some clones in this sample may be carry-over from other donors' samples. Both conserved end residues are part of each CDR3. Each record gives: D gene, J gene, V gene, clone size, CDR3 protein, CDR3 DNA. A D gene is named only where the DNA matches it firmly. Clone size, where shown, is once, few, many, or a class for clones that have expanded.

D gene: -
J gene: TRBJ1-3
V gene: TRBV7-6
clone size: -
CDR3 protein: CASSLDPPGGGNTIYF
CDR3 DNA: TGTGCCAGCAGCTTAGACCCCCCTGGCGGCGGAAACACCATATATTTT

D gene: -
J gene: TRBJ2-3
V gene: TRBV27
clone size: -
CDR3 protein: CASSPQRDGIDDTQYF
CDR3 DNA: TGTGCCAGCAGTCCCCAGCGTGACGGTATAGATGATACGCAGTATTTT

D gene: TRBD1
J gene: TRBJ1-5
V gene: TRBV19
clone size: -
CDR3 protein: CASSFTGAPPQPQHF
CDR3 DNA: TGTGCCAGTAGTTTTACAGGGGCGCCCCCTCAGCCCCAGCATTTT

D gene: -
J gene: TRBJ1-6
V gene: TRBV28
clone size: -
CDR3 protein: CASSLDSNSPLHF
CDR3 DNA: TGTGCCAGCAGTTTGGACAGCAATTCACCCCTCCACTTT

D gene: -
J gene: TRBJ2-6
V gene: TRBV19
clone size: few
CDR3 protein: CASSIPGDRAYGANVLTF
CDR3 DNA: TGTGCCAGTAGTATACCTGGAGACCGGGCATATGGGGCCAACGTCCTGACTTTC

D gene: TRBD1
J gene: TRBJ1-1
V gene: TRBV6-1
clone size: -
CDR3 protein: CASSPVGQGDTEAFF
CDR3 DNA: TGTGCCAGCTCCCCCGTGGGACAGGGGGACACTGAAGCTTTCTTT

D gene: -
J gene: TRBJ2-5
V gene: TRBV5-1
clone size: -
CDR3 protein: CASSLRRRETQYF
CDR3 DNA: TGCGCCAGCAGCTTGAGAAGGAGAGAGACCCAGTACTTC

D gene: -
J gene: TRBJ1-2
V gene: TRBV5-1
clone size: -
CDR3 protein: CASSLVTADYGYTF
CDR3 DNA: TGCGCCAGCAGCTTGGTTACAGCGGACTATGGCTACACCTTC

D gene: -
J gene: TRBJ1-1
V gene: TRBV29-1
clone size: few
CDR3 protein: CSVAKLLNTEAFF
CDR3 DNA: TGCAGCGTTGCAAAACTGTTGAACACTGAAGCTTTCTTT

D gene: -
J gene: TRBJ2-5
V gene: TRBV11-2
clone size: many
CDR3 protein: CASQERGRLGTQYF
CDR3 DNA: TGTGCCAGCCAAGAACGGGGCAGGCTGGGGACCCAGTACTTC

D gene: TRBD1
J gene: TRBJ2-3
V gene: TRBV5-1
clone size: -
CDR3 protein: CASSLYRQGRSTDTQYF
CDR3 DNA: TGCGCCAGCAGCCTATACAGACAGGGTCGGAGCACAGATACGCAGTATTTT

D gene: -
J gene: TRBJ2-3
V gene: TRBV11-2
clone size: -
CDR3 protein: CASSLIISTTDTQYF
CDR3 DNA: TGTGCCAGCAGCTTGATAATTAGTACCACAGATACGCAGTATTTT

D gene: -
J gene: TRBJ2-3
V gene: TRBV10-3
clone size: -
CDR3 protein: CAISTTVRSTDTQYF
CDR3 DNA: TGTGCCATCAGTACCACGGTCCGGAGCACAGATACGCAGTATTTT

D gene: TRBD1
J gene: TRBJ2-1
V gene: TRBV11-2
clone size: -
CDR3 protein: CASVGQAANYNEQFF
CDR3 DNA: TGTGCCAGCGTGGGACAGGCAGCAAACTACAATGAGCAGTTCTTC

D gene: -
J gene: TRBJ2-1
V gene: TRBV29-1
clone size: -
CDR3 protein: CSVEDRASSYNEQFF
CDR3 DNA: TGCAGCGTTGAAGATCGGGCGTCCTCCTACAATGAGCAGTTCTTC

D gene: -
J gene: TRBJ2-7
V gene: TRBV2
clone size: once
CDR3 protein: CASTGAYEQYF
CDR3 DNA: TGTGCCAGCACGGGGGCGTACGAGCAGTACTTC

D gene: TRBD2
J gene: TRBJ2-1
V gene: TRBV9
clone size: -
CDR3 protein: CASSVTPGLAVSNEQFF
CDR3 DNA: TGTGCCAGCAGCGTAACTCCGGGACTAGCGGTTAGTAATGAGCAGTTCTTC

D gene: TRBD1
J gene: TRBJ2-5
V gene: TRBV11-2
clone size: -
CDR3 protein: CASSRDRGETQYF
CDR3 DNA: TGTGCCAGCAGCCGAGACAGGGGAGAGACCCAGTACTTC

D gene: -
J gene: TRBJ1-1
V gene: TRBV7-8
clone size: -
CDR3 protein: CASSLVAGGMNTEAFF
CDR3 DNA: TGTGCCAGCAGCTTAGTGGCAGGTGGGATGAACACTGAAGCTTTCTTT

D gene: TRBD1
J gene: TRBJ2-7
V gene: TRBV29-1
clone size: -
CDR3 protein: CSVTGTEPYEQYF
CDR3 DNA: TGCAGCGTGACCGGGACAGAGCCCTACGAGCAGTACTTC

D gene: -
J gene: TRBJ2-2
V gene: TRBV6-1
clone size: few
CDR3 protein: CASSERGGAQAGELFF
CDR3 DNA: TGTGCCAGCAGTGAAAGGGGTGGGGCGCAGGCCGGGGAGCTGTTTTTT

D gene: -
J gene: TRBJ1-1
V gene: TRBV2
clone size: -
CDR3 protein: CASRMGTVTEAFF
CDR3 DNA: TGTGCCAGCAGAATGGGGACCGTCACTGAAGCTTTCTTT

D gene: -
J gene: TRBJ2-7
V gene: TRBV4-2
clone size: -
CDR3 protein: CASSQENTYEQYF
CDR3 DNA: TGTGCCAGCAGCCAAGAGAACACCTACGAGCAGTACTTC

D gene: -
J gene: TRBJ1-1
V gene: TRBV4-2
clone size: -
CDR3 protein: CASSPRTVTEAFF
CDR3 DNA: TGTGCCAGCAGCCCTCGGACAGTCACTGAAGCTTTCTTT

D gene: -
J gene: TRBJ1-2
V gene: TRBV7-2
clone size: -
CDR3 protein: CASSLSARPGRVGYTF
CDR3 DNA: TGTGCCAGCAGCTTAAGTGCCCGGCCGGGCCGAGTTGGCTACACCTTC

D gene: -
J gene: TRBJ2-1
V gene: TRBV19
clone size: -
CDR3 protein: CASSIRSGRVYNEQFF
CDR3 DNA: TGTGCCAGTAGTATACGAAGCGGAAGAGTTTACAATGAGCAGTTCTTC

D gene: -
J gene: TRBJ1-5
V gene: TRBV30
clone size: -
CDR3 protein: CAWSFSGGYQPQHF
CDR3 DNA: TGTGCCTGGAGTTTCTCGGGGGGCTATCAGCCCCAGCATTTT

D gene: TRBD1
J gene: TRBJ1-2
V gene: TRBV6-1
clone size: few
CDR3 protein: CASSEAGQGGNYGYTF
CDR3 DNA: TGTGCCAGCAGTGAAGCGGGACAGGGGGGTAACTATGGCTACACCTTC

D gene: -
J gene: TRBJ1-2
V gene: TRBV5-5
clone size: -
CDR3 protein: CASSSSVGGYTF
CDR3 DNA: TGTGCCAGCAGTTCCTCAGTTGGAGGCTACACCTTC

D gene: TRBD1
J gene: TRBJ1-4
V gene: TRBV4-3
clone size: -
CDR3 protein: CASSYRGTANEKLFF
CDR3 DNA: TGCGCCAGCAGCTACAGGGGGACGGCGAATGAAAAACTGTTTTTT

D gene: TRBD1
J gene: TRBJ1-2
V gene: TRBV7-2
clone size: -
CDR3 protein: CASSSGQTRAF
CDR3 DNA: TGTGCCAGCAGCTCGGGACAGACGCGAGCCTTC

D gene: -
J gene: TRBJ1-2
V gene: TRBV7-2
clone size: once
CDR3 protein: CASSFSRLEGYTF
CDR3 DNA: TGTGCCAGCAGCTTTAGCCGTTTGGAGGGCTACACCTTC

D gene: -
J gene: TRBJ1-2
V gene: TRBV6-1
clone size: once
CDR3 protein: CASSDNRYGYTF
CDR3 DNA: TGTGCCAGCAGTGACAACAGATATGGCTACACCTTC

D gene: -
J gene: TRBJ1-5
V gene: TRBV19
clone size: -
CDR3 protein: CASSMNWQGEQPQHF
CDR3 DNA: TGTGCCAGTAGTATGAACTGGCAGGGCGAGCAGCCCCAGCATTTT

D gene: TRBD2
J gene: TRBJ2-7
V gene: TRBV18
clone size: few
CDR3 protein: CASSPSLAGREQYF
CDR3 DNA: TGTGCCAGCTCACCATCTTTAGCGGGCCGGGAGCAGTACTTC

D gene: -
J gene: TRBJ1-5
V gene: TRBV7-2
clone size: -
CDR3 protein: CASSLVRGQPQHF
CDR3 DNA: TGTGCCAGCAGCCTAGTCCGAGGTCAGCCCCAGCATTTT

D gene: TRBD2
J gene: TRBJ2-2
V gene: TRBV30
clone size: -
CDR3 protein: CAWSVAGGTGELFF
CDR3 DNA: TGTGCCTGGAGTGTAGCGGGAGGTACCGGGGAGCTGTTTTTT

D gene: TRBD2
J gene: TRBJ2-3
V gene: TRBV5-4
clone size: -
CDR3 protein: CASSSKLRTSGTSTDTQYF
CDR3 DNA: TGTGCCAGCAGCTCCAAGCTCCGGACTAGCGGAACTAGCACAGATACGCAGTATTTT

D gene: TRBD1
J gene: TRBJ2-1
V gene: TRBV5-1
clone size: -
CDR3 protein: CASSAQSGTDYNEQFF
CDR3 DNA: TGCGCCAGCAGCGCCCAGTCGGGGACAGATTACAATGAGCAGTTCTTC

D gene: -
J gene: TRBJ2-3
V gene: TRBV7-8
clone size: -
CDR3 protein: CASRGGTDTQYF
CDR3 DNA: TGTGCCAGCAGGGGGGGCACAGATACGCAGTATTTT

D gene: -
J gene: TRBJ1-1
V gene: TRBV5-1
clone size: few
CDR3 protein: CASSLLSYNEAFF
CDR3 DNA: TGCGCCAGCAGCTTGCTCTCGTACAATGAAGCTTTCTTT

D gene: TRBD1
J gene: TRBJ1-1
V gene: TRBV7-2
clone size: -
CDR3 protein: CASSPQDRGNTEAFF
CDR3 DNA: TGTGCCAGCAGCCCCCAAGACAGGGGGAACACTGAAGCTTTCTTT

D gene: TRBD2
J gene: TRBJ2-1
V gene: TRBV2
clone size: -
CDR3 protein: CASSEGLAGYNEQFF
CDR3 DNA: TGTGCCAGCAGTGAGGGGCTAGCGGGATACAATGAGCAGTTCTTC

D gene: -
J gene: TRBJ2-5
V gene: TRBV7-2
clone size: -
CDR3 protein: CASSLRLQSVETQYF
CDR3 DNA: TGTGCCAGCAGCTTAAGACTACAGAGCGTGGAGACCCAGTACTTC

D gene: -
J gene: TRBJ2-3
V gene: TRBV2
clone size: -
CDR3 protein: CASRPGTFVGDTQYF
CDR3 DNA: TGTGCCAGCAGGCCCGGGACATTCGTCGGAGATACGCAGTATTTT

D gene: TRBD2
J gene: TRBJ2-2
V gene: TRBV27
clone size: -
CDR3 protein: CASSSLLAVNTGELFF
CDR3 DNA: TGTGCCAGCAGTTCGTTACTAGCGGTTAACACCGGGGAGCTGTTTTTT